The rows below give T cell receptor beta chains drawn from one sample of a study of blood T cell repertoires in COVID-19. This table comes from immunoSEQ multiplex PCR, and its TCRdb copy is limited to in-frame clones, with some not included. The sample includes 100,000 to 150,000 clones, approximately 83% of them seen just once. The specimen was peripheral blood. The receptors here all came from an elderly man with active or convalescent COVID-19. Each CDR3 is given with its conserved first and last residue. The D gene is left open where the match is weak. The size entry is marked missing in some rows and otherwise reads once, few, many or a size class.

CDR3 DNA,CDR3 protein,clone size,D gene,J gene,V gene
TGTGCCAGCAGTCTCAGACAGGACGGGCCCCAGCATTTT,CASSLRQDGPQHF,NA,NA,TRBJ1-5,TRBV3-1/TRBV3-2
TGTGCCAGTAGTCAAGGGAGGTCTGGGGCCAACGTCCTGACTTTC,CASSQGRSGANVLTF,NA,NA,TRBJ2-6,TRBV19
TGTGCCAGCAGCTTAGCGGGCCCCTCACTAGCGGGGGGCCACTCGTATTTT,CASSLAGPSLAGGHSYF,NA,TRBD2,TRBJ2-3,TRBV7-9
TGTGCCAGCATCGGGGTTGGTGAGCAGTTCTTC,CASIGVGEQFF,NA,NA,TRBJ2-1,TRBV2
TGTGCCAGTAGTATGGGACTAGTAGCAGATACGCAGTATTTT,CASSMGLVADTQYF,NA,TRBD2,TRBJ2-3,TRBV19
TGCGCCAGCAGCCGATGGGGGGACGGTTTCTACGAGCAGTACTTC,CASSRWGDGFYEQYF,NA,NA,TRBJ2-7,TRBV4-3
TGTGCCAGCAGCTGGACAGTGCCCCAGCCCCAGCATTTT,CASSWTVPQPQHF,NA,NA,TRBJ1-5,TRBV7-2
TGTGCCAGCAGCAAGACCGGGACTAGCGTTCGGGAGACCCAGTACTTC,CASSKTGTSVRETQYF,once,TRBD2,TRBJ2-5,TRBV3-1/TRBV3-2
TGTGCCAGCAGCTTAGCAACTAGCGGGTACTACGAGCAGTACTTC,CASSLATSGYYEQYF,once,TRBD2,TRBJ2-7,TRBV7-2
TGTGCCATCAGAGAGATGACGGTGCGGGGGGCCAACGTCCTGACTTTC,CAIREMTVRGANVLTF,NA,NA,TRBJ2-6,TRBV10-3
TGTGCCAGCAGCTTGTTCGGCGGCACCGGGGAGCTGTTTTTT,CASSLFGGTGELFF,NA,NA,TRBJ2-2,TRBV5-6
TGCGCCAGCAGCCAGACTAGAGAGCAGTTCTTC,CASSQTREQFF,NA,NA,TRBJ2-1,TRBV5-1
TGTGCCGCCGGGTATCGGCAGTCACCCCTCCACTTT,CAAGYRQSPLHF,NA,NA,TRBJ1-6,TRBV28
TGCGCCAGCAGCCAAGGAGGGAGGGGCCGCGGCTCTGGAAACACCATATATTTT,CASSQGGRGRGSGNTIYF,few,NA,TRBJ1-3,TRBV4-1
TGTGCCAGCAGCTTCGAGGGTTTCACCGGGGAGCTGTTTTTT,CASSFEGFTGELFF,NA,NA,TRBJ2-2,TRBV11-2
TGTGCCAGCTCACCACCGACGGGGGGGAACATTCAGTACTTC,CASSPPTGGNIQYF,NA,TRBD2,TRBJ2-4,TRBV18
TGTGCCAGCAGCCAAGATAATTCGGCTAGCGGGAGTAAGTTTTCCGAGCAGTACTTC,CASSQDNSASGSKFSEQYF,NA,TRBD2,TRBJ2-7,TRBV3-1/TRBV3-2
TGTGCCAGCAGCTTAGAGCGGGGGGGTTCCTACGAGCAGTACTTC,CASSLERGGSYEQYF,NA,TRBD2,TRBJ2-7,TRBV7-6
TGTGCCAGCAGAAGGACAGGGTCCCGCTCCTACGAGCAGTACTTC,CASRRTGSRSYEQYF,NA,TRBD1,TRBJ2-7,TRBV28
TGCGCCAGCAGCCAGACGAGCGGGAGTCAGTACGAGCAGTACTTC,CASSQTSGSQYEQYF,many,TRBD2,TRBJ2-7,TRBV4-1
TGTGCCAGCAGCTGGCAGGGGGCGCAGGGTCAGCCCCAGCATTTT,CASSWQGAQGQPQHF,few,TRBD1,TRBJ1-5,TRBV7-2
TGTGCCAGCAGCTTAAATAGGGGGCTAAGGAGCAATCAGCCCCAGCATTTT,CASSLNRGLRSNQPQHF,once,TRBD1,TRBJ1-5,TRBV13
TGTGCCAGCAACAGGTGGACCTACGAGCAGTACTTC,CASNRWTYEQYF,NA,NA,TRBJ2-7,TRBV6-5
TGTGCCAGCAGCACTACCCTGGGGCAGGGTGGAGAGACCCAGTACTTC,CASSTTLGQGGETQYF,NA,NA,TRBJ2-5,TRBV5-4
TGCGCCAGCAGCCCGAACCAGGGGCCTGGTGAAAAACTGTTTTTT,CASSPNQGPGEKLFF,NA,NA,TRBJ1-4,TRBV4-3
TGTGCCAGCAGCTTGAACCGGGGGCAGCCCCAGCATTTT,CASSLNRGQPQHF,NA,NA,TRBJ1-5,TRBV5-4
TGTGCCAGCAGTTGGGGAGACAGGGTTCACTACGAGCAGTACTTC,CASSWGDRVHYEQYF,NA,TRBD1,TRBJ2-7,TRBV28
TGTGCCAGCAGCCAAGCTCTGACAGGGGCTGGAAACACCATATATTTT,CASSQALTGAGNTIYF,NA,TRBD1,TRBJ1-3,TRBV4-2
TGTGCCAGCAGCCAAGATCTCAGGGCCACCTTCTCTGGAAACACCATATATTTT,CASSQDLRATFSGNTIYF,NA,NA,TRBJ1-3,TRBV3-1/TRBV3-2
TGTGCCAGCAGCGAGAGACAGGGGGCGTCGGGAGGCTACACCTTC,CASSERQGASGGYTF,NA,TRBD1,TRBJ1-2,TRBV9
TGTGCCAGTAGTCTTAATGGTAACAGACCGAACACTGAAGCTTTCTTT,CASSLNGNRPNTEAFF,NA,NA,TRBJ1-1,TRBV19
TGTGCCAGCAGTCCCACGGGGACAGGGGGACGGTCCGGCTACACCTTC,CASSPTGTGGRSGYTF,NA,TRBD1,TRBJ1-2,TRBV27
TGTGCCAGCAGTTTGGACTACTTAGGGGAGCTGTTTTTT,CASSLDYLGELFF,many,NA,TRBJ2-2,TRBV2
TGTGCCAGCAGCCCGGGGGGCTCCTACGAGCAGTACTTC,CASSPGGSYEQYF,NA,TRBD2,TRBJ2-7,TRBV11-3
TGCAGCGTTGAAATTGGGGGCGCAAAGCTCTCCGAGCAGTACTTC,CSVEIGGAKLSEQYF,NA,NA,TRBJ2-7,TRBV29-1
TGTGCCAGCAGTCGACAGGGATATCACGGCTACACCTTC,CASSRQGYHGYTF,NA,TRBD1,TRBJ1-2,TRBV28
TGTGCCAGCAGCTTAACCGGGACTAGCGGGAAGACTACGCAGTATTTT,CASSLTGTSGKTTQYF,NA,TRBD2,TRBJ2-3,TRBV7-3
TGTGCCAGTAGTGGGGCTAGATCTAGCACAGATACGCAGTATTTT,CASSGARSSTDTQYF,NA,NA,TRBJ2-3,TRBV19
TGCGCCAGCAGCCCGACGGACAGGGTTTGGAACACTGAAGCTTTCTTT,CASSPTDRVWNTEAFF,NA,TRBD1,TRBJ1-1,TRBV5-1
TGTGCCAGCGGGATAGCGGGGGGGCCCTACAATGAGCAGTTCTTC,CASGIAGGPYNEQFF,NA,TRBD2,TRBJ2-1,TRBV2
TGTGCCACCAGCAAGCGGGAGGGCCTCAATGAGCAGTTCTTC,CATSKREGLNEQFF,large,TRBD2,TRBJ2-1,TRBV24-1
TGTGCCAGCAGCTTATCCGGACAGGGGGCCGGAGGGGAGCTGTTTTTT,CASSLSGQGAGGELFF,NA,TRBD1,TRBJ2-2,TRBV7-8
TGCGCCAGCGCGGAGAAAGAGACCCAGTACTTC,CASAEKETQYF,NA,NA,TRBJ2-5,TRBV5-1
TGTGCCAGCAGTCGACAGTCCTACGAGCAGTACTTC,CASSRQSYEQYF,NA,NA,TRBJ2-7,TRBV2